These 8 T cell receptor beta chains were all obtained from the same sample, sequenced in a study of prognosis after radiotherapy for stage I lung cancer. The genomic DNA TCR beta CDR3 region underwent two rounds of multiplex PCR. Initially, in first-round PCR, primers specific to each TRBV and TRBJ gene were used. TCRdb re-called the multiplex PCR reads through MiXCR, storing one row per CDR3 protein. The data show 14,000 or so distinct CDR3 sequences, approximately 50% seen once. The sequenced sample was PBMCs, obtained before or after stereotactic body radiation therapy (not recorded which). These receptors all come from a donor aged 50 or older with non-small cell lung cancer.

This rearrangement joins TRBV11-2 to TRBJ2-5, with a tentative D call TRBD1 (6 bases). Germline V gene lookup returns CDR1 SGHAT and CDR2 FQNNGV. The CDR3 contains 14 residues. V lost 1 base and J lost 8, with 14 bases in between. The CDR3 region is CASSLGQGHDTQYF. The CDR3 region has the DNA TGTGCCAGCAGCTTAGGGCAGGGGCACGATACCCAGTACTTC. Full variable domain (outside the CDR3, taken from reference TRBV11-2 and TRBJ2-5): EAGVAQSPRYKIIEKRQSVAFWCNPISGHATLYWYQQILGQGPKLLIQFQNNGVVDDSQLPKDRFSAERLKGVDSTLKIQPAKLEDSAVYLCASSLGQGHDTQYFGPGTRLLVL.

Many counts were recorded for this clonotype. This may be a read error, as it is one base from a much larger clone. The chain carries TRBV6-1 and TRBJ1-6; D is unresolved. Germline CDR1 MNHNS, CDR2 SASEGT. CDR3 length: 16 amino acids. Trimming stripped 3 bases from V and 3 bases from J, with 12 bases between. The CDR3 DNA reads TGTGCCAGCAGTGACGGCGCCTTTAACTATAATTCACCCCTCCACTTT. Translation gives CASSDGAFNYNSPLHF.

This clonotype showed up many times. The V and J genes are TRBV9 and TRBJ2-7, with TRBD2 matching over 8 bases. The germline V gene encodes CDR1 SGDLS and CDR2 YYNGEE. The CDR3 length is 15 residues. J was trimmed by 5 bases and V by 3 bases; bases with no gene match: 10. This CDR3 reads CASSAGGEEEDEQYF. The CDR3, as DNA: TGTGCCAGCAGCGCCGGGGGGGAGGAGGAGGACGAGCAGTACTTC.

This clonotype was seen at least ten times. The chain uses TRBV3-1 and TRBJ1-2, with D hard to call. Germline V gene data show CDR1 as LGHDT and CDR2 as YNNKEL (reference sequence). The CDR3 runs to 14 residues. V was shortened by 2 bases and J by 2 bases, with 9 bases between the two germline ends. CDR3 DNA: TGTGCCAGCAGCCAATCAGAGACAAACTATGGCTACACCTTC. Translating it yields CASSQSETNYGYTF.

This chain links TRBV27 with TRBJ2-7; D could derive from TRBD1 or TRBD2 (7 bases each). CDR3 length equals 13 residues. Germline CDR1 reads MNHEY; CDR2 reads SMNVEV (reference sequence). Trimming took off 6 bases at V and 3 bases at J, with 12 bases between the two ends. The CDR3 DNA reads as TGTGCCAGCAGAAGCGGGACAGTCTACGAGCAGTACTTC. Translating it yields CASRSGTVYEQYF.

In regard to this clonotype: One end of the junction varies from germline; a read error may be responsible. The gene calls are TRBV19 and TRBJ1-6; no reliable D call. Germline V CDR1 and CDR2: LNHDA, SQIVND (reference sequence). This CDR3 region has 13 residues. The CDR3 DNA sequence: TGTGCCAGTAGGACTGCATCCACGTCACCCCTGCACTTT. It translates to CASRTASTSPLHF.

The chain carries TRBV28 and TRBJ2-7, with 7 bases that match TRBD1. The germline CDR1 and CDR2 sequences are MDHEN and SYDVKM. CDR3 length: 14 amino acids. Trimming cost V 7 bases and J 0 bases; bases outside gene matches: 6. CDR3 sequence (DNA): TGTGCCAGCACTAGTGGACAGGCCTCCTACGAGCAGTACTTC. It codes for CASTSGQASYEQYF.

This clonotype has at least ten counts. The genes are TRBV2 and TRBJ2-3; D remains unclear. Trimming pared 4 bases from V and 0 bases from J, leaving 2 bases between. The CDR3 covers 12 residues. Germline CDR1 SNHLY, CDR2 FYNNEI. For the CDR3, the DNA is TGTGCCAGCAGTGGGAGCACAGATACGCAGTATTTT. Translated, it gives CASSGSTDTQYF.